This T cell receptor (beta chain) was sequenced in a study of blood T cell repertoires in COVID-19. Study as a whole: Sources were T cells, B-cell-depleted T cells, or PBMCs; the material itself was cDNA or gDNA.

The participants were between about 18 and 89 years old and came from some 25 US areas. Clinical histories supplied by participants themselves formed the basis of cohort assignment. This clone occurred once. This CDR3 has 13 amino acids. Germline CDR1 LNHDA, CDR2 SQIVND (reference sequence). V was clipped by 3 bases and J by 6 bases, with 9 bases between them. As originally analysed: Amplification of reference gene primers provided the estimated nucleated cell counts. Assay: immunoSEQ multiplex PCR; the TCRdb copy retains only in-frame clones and omits some. V and J calls and clone size are as listed in that table; D and trimming were resolved from the DNA. The profile shows approximately 270,000 clones, 70% to 90% of them singletons.

Sequenced: PBMCs or T cells enriched from blood (not recorded which). The chain uses TRBV19 and TRBJ2-1; unclear D gene. The origin of this receptor is a woman in her 30s with acute COVID-19. The CDR3 spells CASSIPRPNEQFF. The CDR3 DNA is TGTGCCAGTAGTATCCCTAGACCCAATGAGCAGTTCTTC. Full variable domain (missing parts from reference TRBV19 and TRBJ2-1): DGGITQSPKYLFRKEGQNVTLSCEQNLNHDAMYWYRQDPGQGLRLIYYSQIVNDFQKGDIAEGYSVSREKKESFPLTVTSAQKNPTAFYLCASSIPRPNEQFFGPGTRLTVL.